The 11 T cell receptor beta chains below come from one sample, sequenced in a study of cytomegalovirus exposure and HLA in healthy donors. Primers for the PCR totalled 60 Vbeta and 13 Jbeta. Assay used: immunoSEQ multiplex PCR; TCRdb lists only in-frame clones, some missing. The data hold approximately 190,000 clones, with around four fifths observed a single time. Specimen: PBMCs. These receptors were taken from a man aged 40-50 years in good health and CMV-seropositive.

This clone was recorded once. The rearrangement uses TRBV19 and TRBJ2-1, with 7 nucleotides matching TRBD2. The CDR3 has 15 amino acids. Germline V lookup: CDR1 LNHDA, CDR2 SQIVND (reference sequence). After removal of 7 bases from V and 5 bases from J, the junction contained 11 bases not matched to a gene. CDR3 protein: CASTMTGGRHNEQFF. The CDR3 coding sequence is TGTGCCAGTACCATGACCGGGGGGAGACACAATGAGCAGTTCTTC.

The table lists this clone with a few counts. The V and J genes are TRBV18 and TRBJ1-5, with D unclear. This CDR3 region has 14 residues. Trimming removed 3 bases from V and 1 base from J, with 7 bases in between. Germline lookup yields CDR1 KGHSH and CDR2 LQKENI. This CDR3 reads CASSPTRSNQPQHF. DNA for the CDR3: TGTGCCAGCTCACCGACACGAAGCAATCAGCCCCAGCATTTT.

The rearrangement uses TRBV27 and TRBJ1-2; 8 nucleotides line up with TRBD1. Trimming took 2 bases from V and 7 from J; bases not matched to a gene: 3. CDR1 and CDR2 (germline): MNHEY, SMNVEV (reference sequence). The CDR3 spans 13 residues. The CDR3 reads CASSLQTGVGYTF. The CDR3 DNA reads TGTGCCAGCAGTTTACAGACAGGGGTTGGCTACACCTTC.

The genes are TRBV29-1 and TRBJ2-3, with D maybe TRBD1 (6 bases). Germline V CDR1 and CDR2: SQVTM, ANQGSEA. V lost 6 bases and J lost 0, with 16 bases in between. The CDR3 has 15 amino acids. The chain's CDR3 is CSVRTASPSTDTQYF. The CDR3 DNA reads TGCAGCGTGCGGACAGCCTCTCCTAGCACAGATACGCAGTATTTT.

This clone was observed once. The chain joins TRBV2 to TRBJ1-1, with TRBD1 matching 10 bases. The CDR3 covers 15 residues. The trim removed 5 bases at V and 5 bases at J, leaving 8 bases unmatched. Germline CDR1 reads SNHLY; CDR2 reads FYNNEI. The CDR3 DNA reads as TGTGCCAGCAGTTCGTCGACAGGGGGCAGTACTGAAGCTTTCTTT. Translating it yields CASSSSTGGSTEAFF.

Only one count was recorded for this clone. In nucleotides, the CDR3 is TGTGCCAGTAATTTGGGCAGGGGGCCATTTTACAATGAGCAGTTCTTC. Residues: CASNLGRGPFYNEQFF. The chain combines TRBV19 with TRBJ2-1, with 8 bases lining up with TRBD1. Germline-derived CDR1 and CDR2 are LNHDA and SQIVND (reference sequence). This CDR3 is built from 16 residues. The junction had 12 bases not matched to a gene; V was cut back by 7 bases and J by 4 bases.

This CDR3 reads CASSLGLAGIEETQYF. The CDR3 DNA sequence: TGCGCCAGCAGCTTGGGACTAGCGGGAATTGAAGAGACCCAGTACTTC. The V gene is TRBV5-1, the J gene TRBJ2-5; 11 bases are shared with TRBD2. CDR3 length: 16 amino acids. The germline gives CDR1 SGHRS, CDR2 YFSETQ. The ends lost 0 bases at V and 3 bases at J; junction bases unmatched: 4.

This clone is a singleton in its sample. V and J are TRBV20-1 and TRBJ2-7, with D hard to call. This CDR3 has 10 residues. V lost 6 bases to trimming and J lost 9 bases, with 12 bases between them. Germline CDR1 reads DFQATT; CDR2 reads SNEGSKA (reference sequence). CDR3 region: CSAYNSGQYF. The CDR3 nucleotides are TGCAGTGCCTATAATTCGGGGCAGTACTTC.

V usage is TRBV5-1 and J usage is TRBJ2-7; TRBD2 agrees at 15 bases. V shed 4 bases, J shed 1 base, and the junction held 9 bases outside the gene matches. The CDR3 has 18 amino acids. Germline V gene lookup returns CDR1 SGHRS and CDR2 YFSETQ. The CDR3 nucleotides read TGCGCCAGCAGCATTAGGACTAGCGGGAGGGCCGTGTCCTACGAGCAGTACTTC. The encoded protein is CASSIRTSGRAVSYEQYF.

The chain couples TRBV12-2 to TRBJ2-3; the table's D gene call, TRBD1, was not cross checked with the DNA. TRBV12-2 counts as a pseudogene. The CDR3 sequence is 15 residues long. CDR3 nucleotides: TGTGCAAGTCGCAACCGGGACAGGGGAACAGATACGCAGTATTTT. Protein sequence: CASRNRDRGTDTQYF.

This clone has a single count. V and J are TRBV19 and TRBJ2-5; D perhaps matches TRBD2 (5 bases). From germline, CDR1 is LNHDA and CDR2 SQIVND (reference sequence). The V and J ends lost 6 bases and 5 bases respectively, with 16 bases between them. CDR3 length equals 14 residues. CDR3 amino acids: CASSPMTGTETQYF. The CDR3 DNA reads TGTGCCAGTAGCCCTATGACGGGAACGGAGACCCAGTACTTC.